The present T cell receptor beta chain was sequenced within a study of blood T cells in healthy people across ages. Findings of the study overall: With naive T cell percentage, TCR beta diversity showed a strong correlation. There were more naive CD4+ cells and higher diversity in long-lived donors than in aged donors. Age showed a roughly linear inverse relationship with TCR beta diversity per million T cells.

In the case of this clonotype: Its antigen is currently unknown.

Together with a sample-barcoded 5' primer, a J-beta primer mix was included in a second PCR lasting about 7 to 11 cycles. From the 5' RACE reads, TCRdb called clonotypes with MiXCR, one entry per CDR3 protein. Of about 1 million distinct CDR3 sequences in the sample, under 55% were seen once. Germline V gene lookup returns CDR1 SQVTM and CDR2 ANQGSEA. V was pared by 4 bases and J by 1 base, with 6 bases of the junction left unmatched. The CDR3 loop spans 14 amino acids. Every sample had a minimum of 6 million PBMCs isolated. The chain couples TRBV29-1 to TRBJ2-7; 8 bases line up with TRBD2. This receptor was identified in a woman aged 55-69 years in good health. The sample was blood. The CDR3 bases are TGCAGCGTTGCCCCTATAGCGGGATCCTACGAGCAGTACTTC. The encoded protein is CSVAPIAGSYEQYF.